The 28 T cell receptor gamma chains listed next were all sequenced from one sample in a study of γδ T cells in repeated Plasmodium falciparum infection. TCRdb made new clone calls on the multiplex PCR reads using CATT. The sample has 13,000 to 15,000 gamma-chain clones, 1.5% to 2% seen once. Bulk repertoires came from Vgamma9/Vdelta2+ or Vdelta2-negative gammadelta T cells flow-sorted from PBMC. The sequenced sample consisted of gamma-delta T cells from blood. Receptors were obtained from a pool of human donors (malaria-infected and uninfected, not separated).

On this clone itself: Only one base separates this from a far larger clonotype, so it likely reflects a read error. Additional DNA sequences in this sample encode the identical CDR3. This sequence joins TRGV3 and TRGJ1 or TRGJ2. TCRdb does not report a J gene; here it was assigned by matching the DNA to germline references. Trimming removed 2 bases from V and 10 bases from J; junction bases left unmatched: 5. CDR1 is VTNTFY and CDR2 is YDVSTARD in the germline V gene (reference sequence). This CDR3 contains 11 residues. CDR3 residues: CATWDTTKKLF. In nucleotides, the CDR3 is TGTGCCACCTGGGACACCACGAAGAAACTCTTT.

Details on this clone: For this DNA, TCRdb reports the protein of a much larger clone, which diverges at residue 8, most likely from a read error; the protein presented here is translated directly from the DNA. The chain carries TRGV9 and TRGJ1 or TRGJ2. Per germline, CDR1 GITISATS and CDR2 ISYDGTV (reference sequence). Unmatched junction bases numbered 11, after V lost 4 bases and J lost 2 bases. This CDR3 spans 15 amino acids. The CDR3 loop is CALWDRPLDYYKKLF. CDR3 sequence (DNA): TGTGCCTTGTGGGATAGACCGCTGGATTATTATAAGAAACTCTTT.

Ten or more counts support this clone. A clone one base away is much larger, so this may be a read error. The J gene is TRGJP1, the V gene TRGV5. V was pared by 1 base and J by 10 bases, with 0 bases of the junction left unmatched. This CDR3 has 11 amino acids. The germline CDR1 and CDR2 sequences are VINAFY and YDVSNSKD. CDR3 bases: TGTGCCACCTGGGACAGTTGGTTCAAGATATTT. It translates to CATWDSWFKIF.

This clone was seen ten or more times. TCRdb attributes to this sequence the protein of a much larger clone, which differs from the DNA translation at residue 9; a read error is likely, and the protein displayed is translated from the DNA. This chain joins TRGV9 and TRGJP. No J segment appears in TCRdb, so it was assigned here by matching the sequence to germline. The length of the CDR3 is 17 residues. Germline V gives CDR1 GITISATS, CDR2 ISYDGTV (reference sequence). This CDR3 is CALWEVPQGLGKKIKVF. CDR3 nucleotides: TGTGCCTTGTGGGAGGTGCCTCAAGGGTTGGGCAAAAAAATCAAGGTATTT.

This clone has more than one count but fewer than ten. This likely traces to a read error, being one base from a far larger clone. The identical CDR3 is also encoded by other nucleotide sequences in the sample. The J gene is TRGJP1, the V gene TRGV4. Matching the DNA to germline supplied the J gene, which TCRdb does not give. Germline CDR1 reads EGSTGY; CDR2 reads YDSYTSSV. The CDR3 runs to 18 residues. CDR3 coding DNA: TGTGCTACCTGGGATGGTACTCCTTTAATGGCCACTGGTTGGTTCAAGATATTT. This sequence encodes CATWDGTPLMATGWFKIF.

This clone has at least ten counts. The TCRdb protein, from a much larger clone, departs from this DNA's translation at residue 8, likely by read error; the protein shown derives from the DNA. This rearrangement joins TRGV9 to TRGJ1 or TRGJ2. With 0 bases clipped from V and 14 bases from J, the junction kept 10 bases outside the gene matches. Germline CDR1 and CDR2: GITISATS and ISYDGTV (reference sequence). The CDR3 has 12 amino acids. CDR3 amino acids: CALWEVQSSELF. The CDR3 DNA is TGTGCCTTGTGGGAGGTGCAATCTTCGGAACTCTTT.

This clone was counted at least ten times. The protein that TCRdb holds for this DNA derives from a much larger clone and differs from the translated DNA at residue 3, which likely indicates a read error; the protein shown here is translated from the DNA. J is TRGJ1 or TRGJ2 and V is TRGV9. TCRdb supplies no J gene; here it was assigned by aligning the nucleotide sequence to germline. Per the germline V gene, CDR1 is GITISATS and CDR2 is ISYDGTV (reference sequence). The CDR3 contains 11 residues. CDR3 sequence (DNA): TGTGCCTCGTGGGAGGAACATAAGAAACTCTTT. Protein product: CASWEEHKKLF.

Note on this clone: A far larger clone is one base from this, pointing to a likely read error. The same CDR3 can be traced to other DNA sequences in this sample. The V call is TRGV3, the J call TRGJ1 or TRGJ2. From germline, CDR1 is VTNTFY and CDR2 YDVSTARD (reference sequence). This CDR3 has 17 amino acids. CDR3 in DNA: TGCGCCACCTGGGACAGGCTTGGGTCAGCCGTTCGGAATAAGAAACTCTTT. It yields the protein CATWDRLGSAVRNKKLF.

In its sample, this clone ranks as medium-sized (0.01 to 0.1%). Other nucleotide sequences from this sample produce the same CDR3. This rearrangement joins TRGV9 to TRGJ1 or TRGJ2. Germline values: CDR1 GITISATS, CDR2 ISYDGTV (reference sequence). V lost 2 bases and J lost 1; bases outside the gene matches: 8. The CDR3 consists of 15 residues. CDR3 DNA sequence: TGTGCCTTGTGGGAGGCTCATCCTAATTATTATAAGAAACTCTTT. It translates to CALWEAHPNYYKKLF.

This clone was observed a handful of times. TCRdb's entry gives the protein of a much larger clone, which mismatches this DNA's translation at residue 12, likely from a read error; the protein reported here is translated from the DNA. V and J are TRGV3 and TRGJP2. No J gene is reported in TCRdb; it was inferred here by comparing the DNA with germline. V lost 0 bases to trimming and J lost 6 bases; unmatched junction nucleotides: 16. The CDR3 has 18 amino acids. Germline CDR1 reads VTNTFY; CDR2 reads YDVSTARD (reference sequence). CDR3 sequence reads: CATWDRPLGPWGDWIKTF. The CDR3 DNA is TGTGCCACCTGGGACAGGCCATTAGGCCCCTGGGGTGATTGGATCAAGACGTTT.

This clone was seen a few times. This is likely an artifact of a read error, given a far larger clone one base away. At the DNA level, this CDR3 is encoded by other sequences in the same sample as well. The chain is built from TRGV9 and TRGJ1 or TRGJ2. The J gene, absent from TCRdb, was called here by matching the DNA to germline. CDR3 length: 15 residues. Germline values: CDR1 GITISATS, CDR2 ISYDGTV (reference sequence). The V and J ends lost 2 bases and 0 bases, in that order; junction bases with no gene match: 7. This CDR3 is CALWEGKLNYYKKLF. The CDR3 DNA reads as TGTGCCTTGTGGGAGGGAAAGCTGAATTATTATAAGAAACTCTTT.

This clone came up many times. The protein recorded in TCRdb matches a much larger clone and deviates from this DNA's translation at residue 5, suggesting a read error; the protein here is obtained by translating the DNA. The chain combines TRGV4 with TRGJ1 or TRGJ2. Germline lookup yields CDR1 EGSTGY and CDR2 YDSYTSSV. The CDR3 covers 12 residues. J lost 5 bases, V lost 5 bases, and 6 bases had no gene match. The CDR3 DNA reads TGTGCCACCTGGGGTTGGAATTATAAGAAACTCTTT. It translates to CATWGWNYKKLF.

The sample holds a few counts of this clone. The protein in TCRdb stems from a much larger clone and differs at residue 8 from this DNA's translation, likely a read error; here the protein is translated from the DNA. The chain recombines TRGV5 with TRGJ1 or TRGJ2. No J gene is reported in TCRdb; it was inferred here by comparing the DNA with germline. The trim removed 0 bases at V and 2 bases at J, leaving 7 bases unmatched. The CDR3 runs to 15 residues. The germline V gene encodes CDR1 VINAFY and CDR2 YDVSNSKD. CDR3 sequence: CATWDRTSHYYKKLF. The CDR3 DNA is TGTGCCACCTGGGACAGGACCAGCCATTATTATAAGAAACTCTTT.

This clone was detected many times. The mismatch at residue 3 between this DNA's translation and the TCRdb protein of a much larger clone likely reflects a read error; the protein shown is translated from the DNA. This chain joins TRGV4 and TRGJ1 or TRGJ2. This CDR3 is 13 amino acids long. From germline, CDR1 is EGSTGY and CDR2 YDSYTSSV. CDR3 amino acids: CAAWDNTYYKKLF. In DNA, the CDR3 is TGTGCCGCCTGGGATAATACGTATTATAAGAAACTCTTT.

About this clone itself: TCRdb shows a much larger clone's protein in place of this DNA's translation, and the two differ at residue 9, likely through a read error; the protein shown is translated from the DNA. The chain links TRGV5 to TRGJ1 or TRGJ2. TCRdb lists no J gene, so it was determined here by aligning the DNA to germline. The CDR3 sequence is 13 residues long. Looked up from germline, CDR1 is VINAFY and CDR2 is YDVSNSKD. The CDR3 DNA is TGTGCCACCTGGGACACGTTTTATCATAAGAAACTCTTT. Translated: CATWDTFYHKKLF.

With respect to this clone: TCRdb assigns this DNA the protein of a much larger clone, which departs from its translation at residue 13; this likely reflects a read error, and the protein shown comes from translating the DNA. Here the CDR3 reads CATWDRRGLLGYCKKLF. The CDR3 coding sequence is TGTGCCACCTGGGACAGGCGAGGGCTGTTGGGATATTGTAAGAAACTCTTT. The rearrangement joins TRGV3 to TRGJ1 or TRGJ2. Here the J gene was assigned by germline matching of the DNA, as TCRdb has none. The germline CDR1 and CDR2 sequences are VTNTFY and YDVSTARD (reference sequence). The CDR3 spans 17 residues.

The sample holds a few counts of this clone. The protein that TCRdb holds for this DNA derives from a much larger clone and differs from the translated DNA at residue 9, which likely indicates a read error; the protein shown here is translated from the DNA. The J gene is TRGJP, the V gene TRGV9. The J gene is not listed in TCRdb, so it was assigned here from a DNA match to germline. The CDR3 is 16 amino acids. Germline V gene lookup returns CDR1 GITISATS and CDR2 ISYDGTV (reference sequence). The CDR3 DNA sequence: TGTGCCTTGTGGGGCAGTAAAGAGTTTGGCAAAAAAATCAAGGTATTT. Translated, it gives CALWGSKEFGKKIKVF.

Ten or more counts support this clone. The likely explanation is a read error, given a far larger clone one base away. The sample contains more than one DNA sequence encoding this CDR3. This sequence joins TRGV9 and TRGJP. CDR3 length equals 17 residues. CDR1 GITISATS and CDR2 ISYDGTV come from the germline V gene (reference sequence). The CDR3 spells CALWDQVRELGKKIKVF. CDR3 in DNA: TGTGCTTTGTGGGACCAGGTGCGAGAGTTGGGCAAAAAAATCAAGGTATTT.

Concerning this clone: TCRdb has a much larger clone's protein, which differs at residue 12 from the translation of this DNA, likely because of a read error; what is shown is the protein translated from the DNA. The V call is TRGV9, the J call TRGJP. TCRdb offers no J gene call, so here the DNA was matched to germline to obtain one. The germline CDR1 and CDR2 sequences are GITISATS and ISYDGTV (reference sequence). The CDR3 spans 17 residues. CDR3 coding DNA: TGTGCCTTGTGGGGTCAAGAAGCAGGGTTGGGCGAAAAAATCAAGGTATTT. This translates into CALWGQEAGLGEKIKVF.

This clone was counted many times. The amino acid sequence in TCRdb belongs to a much larger clone and departs from this DNA's translation at residue 14, likely a sequencing read error; the sequence shown is translated from the DNA. The chain employs TRGV9 and TRGJP. The J gene, absent from TCRdb, was called here by matching the DNA to germline. Germline lookup yields CDR1 GITISATS and CDR2 ISYDGTV (reference sequence). CDR3 length: 17 residues. The CDR3 sequence: CALWEVGGELGKKTKVF. In nucleotides, the CDR3 is TGTGCCTTGTGGGAGGTTGGTGGAGAGTTGGGCAAAAAAACCAAGGTATTT.

This clone was detected only a few times. A far larger clone is one nucleotide away, so this likely arose from a read error. It is unclear where the CDR3 begins or ends on the DNA, so no DNA is shown, and the CDR3 is as TCRdb lists it. The V segment is TRGV2, and no J call was made. Germline V lookup: CDR1 EGSNGY, CDR2 YDSYNSKV. Both ends counted, the CDR3 spans 32 residues. The CDR3: CATWDGPIGIRNSLAVEQHWLSQVSIGRIQHF.

This clone has more than one count but fewer than ten. A far larger clone lies a single base away; this is likely a read error. The same CDR3 is also encoded by other DNA sequences in this sample. No J gene was called, and the V gene is TRGV9. CDR3 length equals 17 residues. Germline CDR1 GITISATS, CDR2 ISYDGTV (reference sequence). CDR3 DNA sequence: TGTGCCTTGTGGGAGGTGCAAGTTGGGTTGGGCAAAAAAATTAAGGTATTT. This gives the protein CALWEVQVGLGKKIKVF.

Within the sample, this clone is medium-sized (0.01 to 0.1%). The sample carries other DNA sequences with the same CDR3. The CDR3 loop is CALWEETQELGKKIKVF. CDR3 coding DNA: TGTGCCTTGTGGGAGGAGACGCAAGAGTTGGGCAAAAAAATCAAGGTATTT. This chain connects TRGV9 to TRGJP. CDR1 and CDR2 (germline): GITISATS, ISYDGTV (reference sequence). This CDR3 comprises 17 residues. The ends lost 2 bases at V and 3 bases at J; junction bases unmatched: 4.

The table lists this clone with many counts. A far bigger clonotype differs at one base, so this is likely a read error. This same CDR3 is encoded by further DNA sequences in the sample. This chain connects TRGV9 to TRGJP. TCRdb lists no J gene, so it was determined here by aligning the DNA to germline. This CDR3 contains 15 residues. CDR1 is GITISATS, CDR2 ISYDGTV, per germline (reference sequence). In nucleotides, the CDR3 is TGTGCCTTGTGGGAGGTGCTATTGGGCAAAAAGATCAAGGTATTT. It specifies CALWEVLLGKKIKVF.

There are many counts of this clone. TCRdb's entry gives the protein of a much larger clone, which mismatches this DNA's translation at residue 5, likely from a read error; the protein reported here is translated from the DNA. The V gene is TRGV9, the J gene TRGJP1. The J gene was not available in TCRdb and was assigned here by matching the DNA to germline segments. CDR1 and CDR2 (germline): GITISATS, ISYDGTV (reference sequence). The CDR3 has 12 amino acids. The J segment lost 12 bases and the V segment lost 6 bases, leaving 10 bases of the junction unmatched. Written as DNA, the CDR3 is TGTGCCTTGTGGATCCGGGTGGGGTTCAAGATATTT. Amino acids: CALWIRVGFKIF.

This clone came up a few times. A far larger clone is only one base removed, so a read error is likely. Distinct nucleotide sequences in the sample also encode this CDR3. DNA for the CDR3: TGTGCCTTGTGGGACGCTGATTATTATAAGAAACTCTTT. It codes for CALWDADYYKKLF. The chain carries TRGV9 and TRGJ1 or TRGJ2. The germline V gene has CDR1 GITISATS and CDR2 ISYDGTV (reference sequence). This CDR3 region has 13 residues. V trimming: 4 bases; J trimming: 2 bases; junction bases outside the gene matches: 5.

In the case of this clone: The protein in TCRdb stems from a much larger clone and differs at residue 12 from this DNA's translation, likely a read error; here the protein is translated from the DNA. This chain links TRGV9 with TRGJ1 or TRGJ2. The J gene, not given by TCRdb, was assigned here from a germline match of the nucleotide sequence. The CDR3 is 17 residues long. CDR1 and CDR2 from the germline V gene are GITISATS and ISYDGTV (reference sequence). CDR3 sequence: CALWEAYKYQNCYKKLF. The CDR3 region has the DNA TGTGCCTTGTGGGAGGCCTACAAATATCAGAATTGTTATAAGAAACTCTTT.

This clone was observed a few times. A read error likely explains why the TCRdb protein, taken from a much larger clone, differs from this DNA's translation at residue 8; the protein shown is translated from the DNA. V gene TRGV9 combines with J gene TRGJ1 or TRGJ2. TCRdb does not report a J gene; here it was assigned by matching the DNA to germline references. There are 13 residues in the CDR3. Germline loops: CDR1 GITISATS, CDR2 ISYDGTV (reference sequence). V shed 0 bases, J shed 10 bases, and the junction held 9 bases outside the gene matches. The CDR3 DNA is TGTGCCTTGTGGGAGGTGCCTGTAAGGAAGAAACTCTTT. Translating gives CALWEVPVRKKLF.